This TCR beta chain was captured in a study of blood T cell repertoires in COVID-19 (dated by TCRdb to about 2020). Regarding the study in general: The collaborator samples originated in the United States, Italy and Spain and spanned the acute and convalescent phases of COVID-19. The prospective study material was composed of cDNA or gDNA derived from T cells, B-cell-depleted T cells, or PBMCs. Subjects who had been exposed to COVID-19, were actively infected with it, or had recovered from it provided the deeply sampled blood TCRbeta repertoires that made up the dataset. The repertoires were released in a freely available public database meant as a resource for research on the immune response to SARS-CoV-2. The samples were drawn from two sources: the first 160 participants of the ongoing ImmuneRACE study, and about 1,300 subjects contributed by 6 global collaborators. A de-identified subject ID, COVID-19 status, age in years and sex were almost always included in the sample metadata. Where HLA class I and class II types were available, the types were taken from metadata supplied by the sample provider, not from assay-based typing. Study-level results and caveats: The amount of clinical and demographic metadata varied by source and participant and was provided uncurated.

TCRbeta CDR3 regions were amplified from genomic DNA using the immunoSEQ Assay, a bias-controlled multiplex PCR. For the original study's pipeline: Nucleated cell counts per sample were estimated from amplification of reference gene primers within the assay. To quantify the absolute abundance of each unique TCRbeta CDR3 rearrangement, sequence reads were collapsed and filtered. For each sample, productive Simpson clonality was calculated as the square root of Simpson's diversity index over productive rearrangements. Imported from immuneACCESS, the table was reduced by TCRdb to in-frame sequences with V and J called. These copies leave out some clones; in studies compared against another copy, an unresolved V gene accounts for under half, and the cause of the remainder is not known. V, J and clone size were drawn from that table, and D and trimming were deduced from the DNA. The sample profile shows some 180,000 clones; around 87% of them were found once. In total, the top ten clones hold around 0.63% of the sample.

The germline V gene provides CDR1 KGHSH and CDR2 LQKENI. Deletion took 3 bases off V and 0 bases off J, with a span of 8 bases between the germline ends. CDR3 length: 15 amino acids, cysteine to phenylalanine. Only CDR3 DNA remains: 45 bases, in frame from the first base. In the case of this clone: What this receptor recognizes is not known. No base qualities exist here, and no much larger clone lies one base off it.

Collaborating institutions collected whole blood in K2EDTA tubes following their own protocols. For TCRbeta analysis, collaborator samples were shipped as frozen whole blood, as isolated PBMCs, or as DNA extracted from either sample type. Sequencing used peripheral blood. The receptor chain draws on TRBV18 and TRBJ2-2; the D gene cannot be named for sure. This receptor was obtained from a man aged 45-65 years with acute or convalescent COVID-19. The CDR3 protein sequence reads: CASSPSVPNTGELFF. The base sequence is TGTGCCAGCTCACCGTCGGTTCCGAACACCGGGGAGCTGTTTTTT.